The next 29 T cell receptor beta chains were all read from a single sample in a study of T cells in Graves' hyperthyroidism and ophthalmopathy. TCR beta CDR3 regions were amplified from RNA transcripts. HTBI primers were used for first-round RT-PCR of the TCR CDR3. Via MiXCR, TCRdb re-called the multiplex PCR reads, giving one row per CDR3 protein. The sample has about 360,000 distinct CDR3 sequences; about 13% are singletons. Sequences were obtained from blood. Every receptor here comes from a woman younger than 35 with Graves' hyperthyroidism.

This clonotype came up many times. The rearrangement uses TRBV28 and TRBJ2-1; tentatively, D is TRBD2 (6 bases). Deletions cut 6 bases from V and 9 bases from J, with 18 bases between. CDR3 length: 14 residues. Germline V lookup: CDR1 MDHEN, CDR2 SYDVKM. DNA for the CDR3: TGTGCCAGCAGCGATTTGACTAGATTAGGTGAGCAGTTCTTC. This codes for CASSDLTRLGEQFF.

J is TRBJ1-5 and V is TRBV9, with 7 bases fitting TRBD1. The CDR3 contains 14 residues. Trimming removed 3 bases from V and 2 bases from J; junction bases left unmatched: 2. Germline CDR1 and CDR2: SGDLS and YYNGEE. The CDR3 protein is CASSATGGNQPQHF. The CDR3 DNA reads TGTGCCAGCAGCGCTACAGGGGGCAATCAGCCCCAGCATTTT.

This clonotype was detected ten times or more. The chain recombines TRBV20-1 with TRBJ1-1, with D possibly matching TRBD1 (6 bases). V lost 5 bases and J 2 bases, leaving 15 bases between the germline ends. The CDR3 sequence is 14 residues long. The germline V gene has CDR1 DFQATT and CDR2 SNEGSKA (reference sequence). CDR3 sequence (DNA): TGCAGTGCTTCTCGGACAGAAGCAAACACTGAAGCTTTCTTT. This translates into CSASRTEANTEAFF.

The genes are TRBV7-9 and TRBJ2-7; 12 bases line up with TRBD2. Germline lookup yields CDR1 SEHNR and CDR2 FQNEAQ (reference sequence). Trimming took 5 bases from V and 2 from J; bases not matched to a gene: 16. CDR3 length: 19 residues. The CDR3 nucleotides are TGTGCCAGCAGCGTCGCCTCCGGGACTAGCGGGTTATTCACCTACGAGCAGTACTTC. Translated, it gives CASSVASGTSGLFTYEQYF.

This clonotype came up many times. The chain joins TRBV6-1 to TRBJ2-2, with 7 bases matching TRBD1. The V segment lost 5 bases and the J segment 8 bases; nucleotides outside the gene matches: 11. CDR1 is MNHNS, CDR2 SASEGT, per germline. The CDR3 contains 15 residues. CDR3 coding DNA: TGTGCCAGCAGTACCTCCTCGACAGGGAAAGGGGAGCTGTTTTTT. The encoded protein is CASSTSSTGKGELFF.

The table lists this clonotype with many counts. V usage is TRBV7-2 and J usage is TRBJ2-7; D may be TRBD2 (6 bases). This CDR3 has 14 amino acids. CDR1 SGHTA and CDR2 FQGNSA come from the germline V gene. The V and J ends lost 3 bases and 3 bases respectively, with 12 bases between them. This chain's CDR3 is CASSFRDSNYEQYF. CDR3 in DNA: TGTGCCAGCAGCTTCAGGGACTCCAACTACGAGCAGTACTTC. The full variable domain, completed using reference TRBV7-2 and TRBJ2-7, is GAGVSQSPSNKVTEKGKDVELRCDPISGHTALYWYRQSLGQGLEFLIYFQGNSAPDKSGLPSDRFSAERTGGSVSTLTIQRTQQEDSAVYLCASSFRDSNYEQYFGPGTRLTVT.

This clonotype was counted many times. The chain employs TRBV5-6 and TRBJ2-3; D not resolved. This CDR3 contains 14 residues. Germline V gives CDR1 SGHDT, CDR2 YYEEEE. V dropped 4 bases and J dropped 0 bases, with 9 bases sitting between them. This chain's CDR3 is CASSPLPSTDTQYF. The CDR3 DNA reads as TGTGCCAGCAGCCCCCTACCTAGCACAGATACGCAGTATTTT.

The chain couples TRBV19 to TRBJ1-4; D gene unclear. Between the trimmed V and J ends, which lost 3 bases and 4 bases, there was a span of 9 bases. From germline, CDR1 is LNHDA and CDR2 SQIVND (reference sequence). The CDR3 has 14 residues. DNA for the CDR3: TGTGCCAGTAGTATGGCCAGGTTTAATGAAAAACTGTTTTTT. It specifies CASSMARFNEKLFF.

This clonotype was detected ten times or more. The CDR3 region is CASSFGGTSYEQYF. The DNA of the CDR3 is TGTGCCAGCAGCTTTGGTGGGACGTCCTACGAGCAGTACTTC. This chain connects TRBV11-3 to TRBJ2-7; D may correspond to TRBD1 or TRBD2 (5 bases each). CDR3 length: 14 residues. Germline V lookup: CDR1 SGHNT, CDR2 YENEEA. The V end was cut by 3 bases, the J end by 1 base, with 10 bases between.

This clonotype was seen a handful of times. The chain is built from TRBV7-9 and TRBJ2-5, with 7 bases matching TRBD1. The V gene end was trimmed by 5 bases and the J gene end by 4 bases; junction bases not matched to a gene: 13. Germline V gene lookup returns CDR1 SEHNR and CDR2 FQNEAQ (reference sequence). This CDR3 comprises 16 residues. The CDR3 sequence is CASSRRTGVGGETQYF. The CDR3 nucleotides are TGTGCCAGCAGCCGGCGCACAGGGGTTGGAGGAGAGACCCAGTACTTC. Full variable domain (remainder filled in from reference TRBV7-9 and TRBJ2-5): DTGVSQNPRHKITKRGQNVTFRCDPISEHNRLYWYRQTLGQGPEFLTYFQNEAQLEKSRLLSDRFSAERPKGSFSTLEIQRTEQGDSAMYLCASSRRTGVGGETQYFGPGTRLLVL.

A word on this clonotype: A junction end diverges from the germline sequence, so it may reflect a read error. The genes are TRBV28 and TRBJ2-2; possible D gene TRBD2, 5 bases. CDR1 MDHEN and CDR2 SYDVKM come from the germline V gene. The CDR3 covers 17 residues. The CDR3 here is CANSSSTRGSDTGELFF. The DNA of the CDR3 is TGTGCCAACAGTTCCTCTACTAGAGGGAGCGACACCGGGGAGCTGTTTTTT.

This clonotype was picked up many times. CDR3 in DNA: TGCGCCAGCAGCCTGGACAGGGGTGGCACTGAAGCTTTCTTT. It codes for CASSLDRGGTEAFF. The V and J genes are TRBV5-1 and TRBJ1-1; 9 nucleotides align to TRBD1. Losses at the gene ends were 4 bases for V and 4 bases for J; bases not matched to a gene: 5. Germline CDR1 and CDR2: SGHRS and YFSETQ. The CDR3 sequence is 14 residues long.

This clonotype appeared many times. The chain couples TRBV6-1 to TRBJ1-3; no definite D call. The V and J ends lost 7 bases and 0 bases respectively, with 13 bases between them. CDR3 size: 15 residues. Germline CDR1 is MNHNS and CDR2 is SASEGT. The CDR3 region is CASTLRAASGNTIYF. In DNA form, the CDR3 reads TGTGCCAGCACTCTACGGGCAGCCTCTGGAAACACCATATATTTT.

Only a few counts were recorded for this clonotype. CDR3 residues: CASSQKAGNTIYF. In DNA, the CDR3 is TGTGCCAGCAGCCAAAAGGCTGGAAACACCATATATTTT. The chain recombines TRBV7-9 with TRBJ1-3; D call uncertain. The germline V and J ends were trimmed by 5 bases and 2 bases, with 7 bases remaining between them. In germline, CDR1 is SEHNR, CDR2 FQNEAQ (reference sequence). The CDR3 spans 13 residues.

The J gene is TRBJ2-5, the V gene TRBV13; TRBD2 aligns across 9 bases. The germline CDR1 and CDR2 sequences are PRHDT and FYEKMQ (reference sequence). With V trimmed by 5 bases and J by 6 bases, 4 bases remained unmatched. The CDR3 covers 13 residues. The CDR3 sequence: CASSPGTSQTQYF. The CDR3 nucleotides read TGTGCCAGCAGCCCCGGGACTAGCCAGACCCAGTACTTC.

This clonotype was recorded many times. This chain connects TRBV2 to TRBJ2-2, with TRBD2 as a possible D gene (5 bases). Germline CDR1 SNHLY, CDR2 FYNNEI. V was cut by 8 bases and J by 4 bases, with 11 bases left in between. The CDR3 has 13 residues. CDR3 nucleotides: TGTGCCAGCTCCGGGGAACTCACCGGGGAGCTGTTTTTT. This gives the protein CASSGELTGELFF.

This clonotype was seen many times. V gene TRBV20-1 combines with J gene TRBJ1-1; 8 bases map to TRBD1. J gave up 7 bases and V 3 bases, and 7 bases lay outside the gene matches. Germline V gene lookup returns CDR1 DFQATT and CDR2 SNEGSKA (reference sequence). This CDR3 comprises 13 residues. DNA of the CDR3: TGCAGTGCTAGGGAGACAGGGGCGGGTGAAGCTTTCTTT. Amino acids: CSARETGAGEAFF.

The V and J genes are TRBV7-2 and TRBJ1-4; weak D call: TRBD1 (6 bases). The germline V and J ends were trimmed by 5 bases and 8 bases, with 18 bases remaining between them. The germline V gene has CDR1 SGHTA and CDR2 FQGNSA. The CDR3 is 15 residues long. This CDR3 is CASSEDWAQGEKLFF. For the CDR3, the DNA is TGTGCCAGCAGCGAGGACTGGGCCCAGGGGGAAAAACTGTTTTTT.

This clonotype has more than one count but fewer than ten. This chain joins TRBV25-1 and TRBJ1-6; D is uncertain. This CDR3 region has 16 residues. Per germline, CDR1 MGHDK and CDR2 SYGVNS. Trimming took off 4 bases at V and 5 bases at J, with 15 bases between the two ends. CDR3 amino acids: CASSALWNDDNSPLHF. CDR3 nucleotides: TGTGCCAGCAGTGCCCTTTGGAACGACGATAATTCACCCCTCCACTTT.

The table lists this clonotype with many counts. The rearrangement links TRBV6-1 to TRBJ2-3; no reliable D call. This CDR3 is 14 amino acids long. V gave up 6 bases and J gave up 2 bases, with 12 bases separating them. Germline V CDR1 and CDR2: MNHNS, SASEGT. CDR3 sequence reads: CASRAIGFTDTQYF. CDR3 in DNA: TGTGCCAGCAGGGCCATTGGGTTCACAGATACGCAGTATTTT.

At least ten counts were recorded for this clonotype. The chain combines TRBV6-2 or TRBV6-3 with TRBJ2-7; either TRBD1 or TRBD2 may fit D (6 bases each). Germline loops: CDR1 MNHEY, CDR2 SVGEGT. The CDR3 length is 16 residues. Trimming pared 4 bases from V and 3 bases from J, leaving 19 bases between. As DNA, the CDR3 is TGTGCCAGCAGTTCTCAAGCGCAGGGGAGGAACTACGAGCAGTACTTC. Its translation is CASSSQAQGRNYEQYF.

This clonotype came up many times. The chain links TRBV10-3 to TRBJ2-7, with unresolved D. CDR1 and CDR2 (germline): ENHRY, SYGVKD. The CDR3 is 15 amino acids. V was cut by 0 bases and J by 6 bases, with 15 bases left in between. CDR3: CAISESSAVGVEQYF. The CDR3 DNA sequence: TGTGCCATCAGTGAGTCTTCTGCAGTGGGTGTCGAGCAGTACTTC.

This clonotype was seen many times. The rearrangement joins TRBV7-8 to TRBJ2-3; tentative D call: TRBD2 (5 bases). Germline CDR1 and CDR2: SGHVS and FQNEAQ. CDR3 length: 14 residues. V lost 7 bases and J lost 7, with 18 bases in between. CDR3 nucleotides: TGTGCCAGCACCTTGAGGGCGAGTGGGAATACGCAGTATTTT. This gives the protein CASTLRASGNTQYF.

The chain recombines TRBV20-1 with TRBJ1-1, with 9 bases lining up with TRBD1. The CDR3 extends over 16 amino acids. The J segment lost 0 bases and the V segment lost 5 bases, leaving 10 bases of the junction unmatched. CDR1 and CDR2 from the germline V gene are DFQATT and SNEGSKA (reference sequence). The chain's CDR3 is CSADTDRGWLNTEAFF. For the CDR3, the DNA is TGCAGTGCTGATACGGACAGGGGCTGGTTGAACACTGAAGCTTTCTTT.

Turning to this clonotype: A single base separates this from a much larger clone, so it may be a read error. The V call is TRBV7-3, the J call TRBJ2-3, with 8 bases lining up with TRBD2. Germline V gene lookup returns CDR1 SGHTA and CDR2 FQGTGA. The CDR3 covers 15 residues. The CDR3 here is CASSKSGSIADMQYF. The CDR3 coding sequence is TGTGCCAGCAGCAAGAGCGGGAGTATCGCAGATATGCAGTATTTT.

The sample holds many counts of this clonotype. This chain joins TRBV24-1 and TRBJ2-6, with D uncertain. The germline V gene has CDR1 KGHDR and CDR2 SFDVKD. V lost 7 bases and J 4 bases, leaving 7 bases between the germline ends. The CDR3 totals 13 residues. Written as DNA, the CDR3 is TGTGCCACCAGCGCCTCCGGGGCCAACGTCCTGACTTTC. Translation gives CATSASGANVLTF.

This clonotype was seen repeatedly, ten times or more. The V and J genes are TRBV18 and TRBJ2-1; D may be TRBD1 (5 bases). Trimming took 3 bases from V and 12 from J, leaving 15 bases between them. CDR1 and CDR2 from the germline V gene are KGHSH and LQKENI. The CDR3 is made up of 13 amino acids. The CDR3 DNA sequence: TGTGCCAGCTCACCCCCCGGGTCAGGGCCGCAGTTCTTC. This translates into CASSPPGSGPQFF.

This clonotype was counted ten times or more. The chain uses TRBV6-6 and TRBJ2-5, with D perhaps matching TRBD2 (5 bases). Per germline, CDR1 MNHNY and CDR2 SVGAGI (reference sequence). This CDR3 contains 15 residues. Trimming took off 2 bases at V and 5 bases at J, with 15 bases between the two ends. As DNA, the CDR3 is TGTGCCAGCAGTTACCTACTAGAGGCGACGGAGACCCAGTACTTC. This gives the protein CASSYLLEATETQYF.

This clonotype turned up a few times. V is TRBV27 and J is TRBJ1-2; the match to TRBD1 covers 8 bases. V shed 8 bases, J shed 4 bases, and the junction held 15 bases outside the gene matches. This CDR3 has 16 amino acids. Germline V gene data show CDR1 as MNHEY and CDR2 as SMNVEV (reference sequence). The CDR3 reads CASGFPSGGPFYGYTF. In nucleotides, the CDR3 is TGTGCCAGCGGATTCCCCTCAGGGGGCCCCTTCTATGGCTACACCTTC.